This T cell receptor (beta chain) was obtained from a study of cytomegalovirus exposure and HLA in healthy donors. The primer mix had 60 Vbeta and 13 Jbeta primers. Clones were sequenced by immunoSEQ multiplex PCR, and TCRdb holds only the in-frame ones, with some missing. The sample contains some 150,000 clones, roughly 80% of which appear only once. The material sequenced was PBMCs. The TCR sequence derives from a woman between 50 and 59 years old in good health and CMV-seropositive.

The DNA of the CDR3 is TGTGCCAGCAGCTTAAGCGGTCAGAGCAACACTGAAGCTTTCTTT. Translated: CASSLSGQSNTEAFF. The chain carries TRBV7-9 and TRBJ1-1; D remains ambiguous. CDR3 length: 15 amino acids. Germline CDR1 and CDR2: SEHNR and FQNEAQ (reference sequence). Trimming stripped 2 bases from V and 2 bases from J, with 12 bases between.